This T cell receptor beta chain was documented in a study of Graves' ophthalmopathy and Graves' hyperthyroidism. General study points: Detected in blood as well were most expanded thyroid clonotypes with frequency above 0.001. Researchers report that a 13-signature model separated ophthalmopathy from stable hyperthyroidism, posting almost 90% sensitivity and more than 70% specificity.

The authors amplified TCR beta CDR3 regions, and they did so from RNA transcripts for repertoire sequencing. First-round RT-PCR with HTBI primers preceded a second-round multiplex PCR. TCRdb reprocessed the multiplex PCR reads via MiXCR and lists one record per CDR3 protein. The sample consists of around 660,000 distinct CDR3 sequences, over 40% of them appearing once. The germline gives CDR1 SGHRS, CDR2 YFSETQ. With 4 bases clipped from V and 3 bases from J, the junction kept 11 bases outside the gene matches. CDR3 length: 16 amino acids. Ophthalmopathy in the donors was of moderate-to-severe activity, with CAS ≥3, NOSPECS ≥4 and duration under 3 months. This clonotype has only a few counts. Its matching antigen is unknown.

The sequence was obtained from an adult man with Graves' ophthalmopathy. V usage is TRBV5-1 and J usage is TRBJ2-5; 8 nucleotides match TRBD1. The sequenced material came from peripheral blood. The CDR3 region has the DNA TGCGCCAGCAGCGGATTGGGGCAGGGGGCGGAAGAGACCCAGTACTTC. It is translated as CASSGLGQGAEETQYF.